The 16 T cell receptor beta chains below all came from one sample that was sequenced in a study of blood T cell repertoires in COVID-19. Generated by immunoSEQ multiplex PCR, the TCRdb table keeps only in-frame clones and is missing some. The data show 190,000 or so clones, around four fifths seen once. Material: peripheral blood. The receptors derive from a man in his 60s with COVID-19, enrolled during active disease.

V is TRBV28 and J is TRBJ1-4; 9 bases match TRBD1. The germline V gene encodes CDR1 MDHEN and CDR2 SYDVKM. J lost 8 bases, V lost 3 bases, and 7 bases had no gene match. CDR3 size: 15 residues. CDR3 in amino acids: CASSLPGTGREKLFF. For the CDR3, the DNA is TGTGCCAGCAGTTTGCCCGGGACAGGGAGGGAAAAACTGTTTTTT.

This chain connects TRBV5-1 to TRBJ2-7; D perhaps matches TRBD2 (5 bases). With 0 bases removed from V and 2 bases from J, the gap between germline ends came to 12 bases. Germline assignment: CDR1 SGHRS and CDR2 YFSETQ. CDR3 length: 15 residues. The CDR3, as DNA: TGCGCCAGCAGCTTGGCCGGAGGCAGAACCTACGAGCAGTACTTC. This gives the protein CASSLAGGRTYEQYF.

This clone has a single count. The chain combines TRBV6-4 with TRBJ1-6, with D uncertain. The CDR3 loop spans 14 amino acids. Germline V gene data show CDR1 as MRHNA and CDR2 as SNTAGT. Trimming took 4 bases from V and 7 from J, leaving 11 bases between them. The DNA for the CDR3 is TGTGCCAGCAGTGGCTCCCCGGGGAATTCACCCCTCCACTTT. This translates into CASSGSPGNSPLHF.

The J gene is TRBJ1-6, the V gene TRBV4-3; 7 bases line up with TRBD1. The germline gives CDR1 LGHNA, CDR2 YSLEER. V gave up 0 bases and J gave up 9 bases; unmatched junction bases: 8. The CDR3 is made up of 16 amino acids. The CDR3 sequence: CASSQDKDQGVSPLHF. The CDR3 bases are TGCGCCAGCAGCCAAGATAAGGACCAGGGGGTTTCACCCCTCCACTTT.

The chain recombines TRBV28 with TRBJ1-2, with TRBD1 matching 7 bases. CDR3 length: 15 residues. The junction had 9 bases not matched to a gene; V was cut back by 7 bases and J by 1 base. Germline loops: CDR1 MDHEN, CDR2 SYDVKM. The DNA for the CDR3 is TGTGCCAGCATAAGTTGGCAGGGGGTTAACTATGGCTACACCTTC. Protein sequence: CASISWQGVNYGYTF.

This chain joins TRBV28 and TRBJ2-1, with a possible D match to TRBD1 (6 bases). V lost 3 bases and J 3 bases, leaving 15 bases between the germline ends. CDR3 length equals 16 residues. CDR1 and CDR2 (germline): MDHEN, SYDVKM. The DNA of the CDR3 is TGTGCCAGCAGTTTCTCAAGGGGGAAACTCTACAATGAGCAGTTCTTC. This gives the protein CASSFSRGKLYNEQFF.

As to this clone: A read error may account for a junction end that differs from germline. The chain has TRBV12-3 or TRBV12-4 and TRBJ1-2, with D perhaps matching TRBD1 (5 bases). The CDR3 runs to 11 residues. The CDR3 DNA is TGTGCCAGCAGCCGTGCAGACAGATCCAGCTTC. This encodes CASSRADRSSF.

This clone appeared a few times. The chain employs TRBV2 and TRBJ1-4, with D unresolved. Trimming took 6 bases from V and 0 from J, leaving 17 bases between them. The CDR3 runs 17 residues. The V gene's germline CDR1 is SNHLY and CDR2 FYNNEI. The CDR3 protein is CASSRSRGLATNEKLFF. CDR3 DNA sequence: TGTGCCAGCAGCCGCAGTCGTGGGCTTGCAACTAATGAAAAACTGTTTTTT.

This chain links TRBV5-8 with TRBJ1-1; D perhaps matches TRBD1 (6 bases). V gave up 4 bases and J gave up 2 bases, with 15 bases separating them. The V gene's germline CDR1 is SGHTS and CDR2 YDEGEE. The CDR3 sequence is 15 residues long. In DNA form, the CDR3 reads TGTGCCAGCAGCCCAGGACAGCGACTCAACACTGAAGCTTTCTTT. Amino acids: CASSPGQRLNTEAFF.

CDR3 DNA sequence: TGTGCCAGCAGCCGCAGGGGGCCCACTAATGAAAAACTGTTTTTT. This translates into CASSRRGPTNEKLFF. The chain links TRBV3-1 (or the pseudogene TRBV3-2) to TRBJ1-4; 8 bases map to TRBD1. Germline V gives CDR1 LGHDT, CDR2 YNNKEL (reference sequence). Trimming removed 4 bases from V and 2 bases from J; junction bases left unmatched: 3. This CDR3 has 15 residues.

The chain recombines TRBV2 with TRBJ1-5, with TRBD1 identical over 11 bases. Germline-derived CDR1 and CDR2 are SNHLY and FYNNEI. Unmatched junction bases numbered 4, after V lost 3 bases and J lost 3 bases. The CDR3 contains 16 residues. The CDR3 DNA reads TGTGCCAGCAGTGAGGGACAGGGGGTAAACAATCAGCCCCAGCATTTT. Amino acids: CASSEGQGVNNQPQHF.

The chain is built from TRBV5-6 and TRBJ1-2; D gene uncertain. V gave up 3 bases and J gave up 3 bases, with 9 bases separating them. The CDR3 covers 13 residues. Per germline, CDR1 SGHDT and CDR2 YYEEEE. The CDR3 DNA sequence: TGTGCCAGCAGCTCCGGGTTTCACTATGGCTACACCTTC. The encoded protein is CASSSGFHYGYTF.

The chain is built from TRBV15 and TRBJ1-5, with D unresolved. The CDR3 extends over 15 amino acids. Trimming shortened V by 0 bases and J by 0 bases, and 6 bases separated the two germline ends. Germline V gene data show CDR1 as LNHNV and CDR2 as YYDKDF (reference sequence). The CDR3 DNA is TGTGCCACCAGCAGAGAAAGCCTTAGCAATCAGCCCCAGCATTTT. Amino acids: CATSRESLSNQPQHF.

The chain uses TRBV5-1 and TRBJ2-5, with TRBD1 identical over 9 bases. The CDR3 covers 16 residues. Trimming cost V 1 base and J 5 bases; bases outside gene matches: 9. Germline-derived CDR1 and CDR2 are SGHRS and YFSETQ. The CDR3 nucleotides read TGCGCCAGCAGCTTGCGAGCTACAGGGGGCGGTGAGACCCAGTACTTC. Amino acids: CASSLRATGGGETQYF.

This clone has a single count. The gene calls are TRBV7-2 and TRBJ1-2; D perhaps matches TRBD1 (6 bases). Trimming left V 2 bases short and J 8 bases short, with 15 bases between. Looked up from germline, CDR1 is SGHTA and CDR2 is FQGNSA. The CDR3 consists of 14 residues. CDR3: CASSLTSPGQGYTF. Here the CDR3 DNA reads TGTGCCAGCAGCTTAACGTCACCGGGACAAGGCTACACCTTC.

The V gene is TRBV7-2, the J gene TRBJ2-3; D is undetermined. The length of the CDR3 is 13 residues. V lost 5 bases to trimming and J lost 1 base, with 7 bases between them. In germline, CDR1 is SGHTA, CDR2 FQGNSA. The CDR3 here is CASSLSGTDTQYF. The CDR3 bases are TGTGCCAGCAGCCTTTCGGGCACAGATACGCAGTATTTT.